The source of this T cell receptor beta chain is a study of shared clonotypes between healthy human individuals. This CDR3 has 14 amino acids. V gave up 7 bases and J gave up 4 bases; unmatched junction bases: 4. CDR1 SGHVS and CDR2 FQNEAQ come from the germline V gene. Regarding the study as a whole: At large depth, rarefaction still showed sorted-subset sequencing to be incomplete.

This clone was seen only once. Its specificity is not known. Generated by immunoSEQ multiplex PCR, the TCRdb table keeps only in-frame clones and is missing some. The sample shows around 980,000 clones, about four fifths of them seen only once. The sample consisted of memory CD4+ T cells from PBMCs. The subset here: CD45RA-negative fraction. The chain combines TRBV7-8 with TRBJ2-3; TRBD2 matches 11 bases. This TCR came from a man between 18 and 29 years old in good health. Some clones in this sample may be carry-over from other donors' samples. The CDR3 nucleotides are TGTGCCAGCATACGGACTAGCGGGTCAGATACGCAGTATTTT. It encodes CASIRTSGSDTQYF.